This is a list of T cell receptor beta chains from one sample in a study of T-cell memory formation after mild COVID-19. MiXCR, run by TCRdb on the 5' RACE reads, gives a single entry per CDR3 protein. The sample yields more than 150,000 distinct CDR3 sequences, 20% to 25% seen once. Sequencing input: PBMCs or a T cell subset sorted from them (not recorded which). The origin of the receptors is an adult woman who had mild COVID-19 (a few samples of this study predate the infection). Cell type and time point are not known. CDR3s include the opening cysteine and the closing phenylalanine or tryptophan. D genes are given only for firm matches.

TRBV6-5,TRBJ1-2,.,CASRMTKQSLYGYTF
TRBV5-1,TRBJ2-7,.,CASSQVDTFWEQYF
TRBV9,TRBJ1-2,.,CASSVESVAGYGYTF
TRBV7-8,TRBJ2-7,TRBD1,CASRETAGTGGYEQYF
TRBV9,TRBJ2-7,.,CASSVGDGYEQYF
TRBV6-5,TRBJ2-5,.,CASSYSAGTGQYF
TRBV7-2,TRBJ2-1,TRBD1,CASSLFGTGSYNEQFF
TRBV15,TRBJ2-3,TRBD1,CATYTTGGDTQYF
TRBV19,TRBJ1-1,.,CASSIGRDGGTGAFF
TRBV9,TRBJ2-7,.,CASSVGGLSYEQYF
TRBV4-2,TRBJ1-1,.,CASSQEEGATEAFF